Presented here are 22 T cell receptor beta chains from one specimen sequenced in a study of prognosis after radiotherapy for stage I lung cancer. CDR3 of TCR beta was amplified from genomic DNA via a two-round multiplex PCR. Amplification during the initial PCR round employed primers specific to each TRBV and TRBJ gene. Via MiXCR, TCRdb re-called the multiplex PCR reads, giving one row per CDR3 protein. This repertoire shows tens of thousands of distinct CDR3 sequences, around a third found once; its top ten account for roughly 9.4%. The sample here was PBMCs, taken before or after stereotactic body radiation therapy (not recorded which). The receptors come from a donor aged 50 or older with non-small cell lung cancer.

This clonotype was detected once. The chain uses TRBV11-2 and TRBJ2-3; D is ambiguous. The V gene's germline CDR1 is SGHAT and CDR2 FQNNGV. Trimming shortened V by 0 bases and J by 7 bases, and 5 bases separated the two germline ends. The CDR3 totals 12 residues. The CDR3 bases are TGTGCCAGCAGCTTAGATTTTTATACGCAGTATTTT. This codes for CASSLDFYTQYF.

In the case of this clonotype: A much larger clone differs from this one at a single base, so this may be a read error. CDR3 DNA sequence: TGTGCCAGCTCACCGAACCTGGACAGTGAAGCTTTCTTT. Amino acid sequence: CASSPNLDSEAFF. This rearrangement joins TRBV18 to TRBJ1-1; possibly TRBD1 for D (6 bases). The ends were cut back, 3 bases at V and 7 bases at J, with 12 bases in the middle. Germline-derived CDR1 and CDR2 are KGHSH and LQKENI. CDR3 length: 13 residues.

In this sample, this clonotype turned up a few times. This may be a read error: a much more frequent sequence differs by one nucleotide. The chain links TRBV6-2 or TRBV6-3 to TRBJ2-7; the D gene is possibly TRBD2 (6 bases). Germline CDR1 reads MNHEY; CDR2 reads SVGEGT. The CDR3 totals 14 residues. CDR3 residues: CAIKVGGISFEQYF. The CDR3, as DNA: TGTGCCATCAAGGTGGGCGGGATTTCCTTCGAGCAGTACTTC.

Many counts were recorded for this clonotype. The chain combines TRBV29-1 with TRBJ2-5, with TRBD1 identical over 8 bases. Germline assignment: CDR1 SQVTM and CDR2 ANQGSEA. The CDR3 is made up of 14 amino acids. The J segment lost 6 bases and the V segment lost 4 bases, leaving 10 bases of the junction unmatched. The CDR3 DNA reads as TGCAGCGTTGGAAAAGACAGGGGAGGAAAGACCCAGTACTTC. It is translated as CSVGKDRGGKTQYF. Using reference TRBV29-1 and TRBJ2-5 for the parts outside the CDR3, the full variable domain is SAVISQKPSRDICQRGTSLTIQCQVDSQVTMMFWYRQQPGQSLTLIATANQGSEATYESGFVIDKFPISRPNLTFSTLTVSNMSPEDSSIYLCSVGKDRGGKTQYFGPGTRLLVL.

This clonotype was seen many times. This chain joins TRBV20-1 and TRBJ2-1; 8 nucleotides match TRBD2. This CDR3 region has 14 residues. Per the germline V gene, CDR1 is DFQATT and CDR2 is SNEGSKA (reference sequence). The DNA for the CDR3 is TGCAGCTTAGCGGGGACCATATTCGTCAATGAGCAGTTCTTC. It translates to CSLAGTIFVNEQFF.

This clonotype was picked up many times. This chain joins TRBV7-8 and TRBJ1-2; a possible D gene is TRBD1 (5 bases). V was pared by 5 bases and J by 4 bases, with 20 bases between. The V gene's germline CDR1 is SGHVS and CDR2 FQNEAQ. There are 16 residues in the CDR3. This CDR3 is CASSPGWRGGGYGYTF. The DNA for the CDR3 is TGTGCCAGCAGCCCTGGTTGGAGGGGCGGGGGCTATGGCTACACCTTC.

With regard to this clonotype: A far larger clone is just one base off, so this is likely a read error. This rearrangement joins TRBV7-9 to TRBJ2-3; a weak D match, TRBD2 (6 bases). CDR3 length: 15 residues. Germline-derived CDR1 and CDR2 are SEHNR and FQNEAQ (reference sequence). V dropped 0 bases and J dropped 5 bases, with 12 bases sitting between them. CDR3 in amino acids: CASSLAGTGEDTQYF. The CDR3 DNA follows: TGTGCCAGCAGCTTAGCGGGGACTGGGGAAGATACGCAGTATTTT.

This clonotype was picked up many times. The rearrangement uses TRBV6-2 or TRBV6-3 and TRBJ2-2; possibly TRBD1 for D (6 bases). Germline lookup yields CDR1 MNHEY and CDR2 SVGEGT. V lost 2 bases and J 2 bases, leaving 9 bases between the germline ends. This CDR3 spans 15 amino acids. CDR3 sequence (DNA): TGTGCCAGCAGTTACCAGGGGACCAACACCGGGGAGCTGTTTTTT. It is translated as CASSYQGTNTGELFF.

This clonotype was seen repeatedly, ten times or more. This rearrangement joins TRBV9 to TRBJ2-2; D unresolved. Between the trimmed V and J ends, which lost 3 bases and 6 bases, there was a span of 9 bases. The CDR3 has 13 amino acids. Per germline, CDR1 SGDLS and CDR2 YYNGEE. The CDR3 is CASSDPGSGELFF. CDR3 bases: TGTGCCAGCAGCGATCCTGGTTCCGGGGAGCTGTTTTTT.

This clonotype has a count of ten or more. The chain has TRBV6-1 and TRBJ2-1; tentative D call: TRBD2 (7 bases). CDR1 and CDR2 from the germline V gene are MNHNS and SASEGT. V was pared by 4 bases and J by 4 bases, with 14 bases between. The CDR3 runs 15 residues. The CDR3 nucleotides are TGTGCCAGCAGTGCGGTAAGGGGGGGATACAATGAGCAGTTCTTC. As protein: CASSAVRGGYNEQFF.

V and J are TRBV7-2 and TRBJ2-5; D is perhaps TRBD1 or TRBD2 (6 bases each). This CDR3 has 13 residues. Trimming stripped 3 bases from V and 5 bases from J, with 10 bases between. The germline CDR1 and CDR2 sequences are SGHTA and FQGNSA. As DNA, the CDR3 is TGTGCCAGCAGCTTTCAGGGGAGGGAGACCCAGTACTTC. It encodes CASSFQGRETQYF.

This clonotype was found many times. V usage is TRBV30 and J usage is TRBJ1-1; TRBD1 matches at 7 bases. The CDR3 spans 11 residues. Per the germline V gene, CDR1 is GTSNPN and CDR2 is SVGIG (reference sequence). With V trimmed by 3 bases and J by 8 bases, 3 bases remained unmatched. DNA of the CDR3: TGTGCCTGGAGCCCGGACAGGGAAGCTTTCTTT. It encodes CAWSPDREAFF.

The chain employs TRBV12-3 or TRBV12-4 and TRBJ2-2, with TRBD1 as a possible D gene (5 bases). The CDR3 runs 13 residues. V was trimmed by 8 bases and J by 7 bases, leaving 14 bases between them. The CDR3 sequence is CASEQVLGGELFF. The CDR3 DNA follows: TGTGCCAGCGAACAGGTCCTGGGCGGGGAGCTGTTTTTT.

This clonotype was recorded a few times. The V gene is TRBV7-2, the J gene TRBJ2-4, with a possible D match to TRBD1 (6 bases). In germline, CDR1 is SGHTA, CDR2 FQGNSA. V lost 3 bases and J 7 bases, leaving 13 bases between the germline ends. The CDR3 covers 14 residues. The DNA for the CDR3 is TGTGCCAGCAGCTTTCCAGGGGCCCTTAACATTCAGTACTTC. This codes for CASSFPGALNIQYF.

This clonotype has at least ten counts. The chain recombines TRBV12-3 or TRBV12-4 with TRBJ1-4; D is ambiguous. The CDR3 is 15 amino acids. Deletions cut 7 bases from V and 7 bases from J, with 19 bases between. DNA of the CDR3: TGTGCCAGCAAAATGTCGGGCCTTTTCAGTGAAAAACTGTTTTTT. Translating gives CASKMSGLFSEKLFF.

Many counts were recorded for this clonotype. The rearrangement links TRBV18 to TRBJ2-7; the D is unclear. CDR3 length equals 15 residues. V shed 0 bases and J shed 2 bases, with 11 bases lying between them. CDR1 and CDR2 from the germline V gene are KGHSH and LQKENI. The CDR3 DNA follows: TGTGCCAGCTCACCACCGGCCAGCGTCACCTACGAGCAGTACTTC. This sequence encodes CASSPPASVTYEQYF.

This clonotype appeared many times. CDR3 in amino acids: CASSQEGRGGNGYTF. The DNA of the CDR3 is TGCGCCAGCAGCCAAGAGGGTCGCGGGGGCAATGGCTACACCTTC. This chain uses TRBV4-3 with TRBJ1-2, with D possibly matching TRBD1 (6 bases). Per the germline V gene, CDR1 is LGHNA and CDR2 is YSLEER. The CDR3 is 15 amino acids. Trimming shortened V by 0 bases and J by 6 bases, and 14 bases separated the two germline ends.

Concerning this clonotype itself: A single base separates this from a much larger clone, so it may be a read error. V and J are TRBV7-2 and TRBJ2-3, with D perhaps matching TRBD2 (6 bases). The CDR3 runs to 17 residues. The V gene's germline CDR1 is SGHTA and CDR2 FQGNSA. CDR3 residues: CASSLSWQGLGTNTQYF. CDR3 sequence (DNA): TGTGCCAGCAGCTTAAGTTGGCAGGGACTGGGCACAAATACGCAGTATTTT.

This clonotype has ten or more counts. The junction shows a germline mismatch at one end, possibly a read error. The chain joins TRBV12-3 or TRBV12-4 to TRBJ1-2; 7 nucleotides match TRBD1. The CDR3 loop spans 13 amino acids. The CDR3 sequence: CASSYTGDYGYIF. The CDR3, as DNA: TGTGCCAGCAGTTACACAGGGGATTATGGCTACATCTTC.

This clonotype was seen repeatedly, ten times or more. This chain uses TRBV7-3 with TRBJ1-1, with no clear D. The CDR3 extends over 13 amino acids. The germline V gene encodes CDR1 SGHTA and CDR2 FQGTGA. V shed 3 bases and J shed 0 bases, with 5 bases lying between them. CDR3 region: CASSFNVNTEAFF. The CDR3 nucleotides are TGTGCCAGCAGCTTTAACGTGAACACTGAAGCTTTCTTT.

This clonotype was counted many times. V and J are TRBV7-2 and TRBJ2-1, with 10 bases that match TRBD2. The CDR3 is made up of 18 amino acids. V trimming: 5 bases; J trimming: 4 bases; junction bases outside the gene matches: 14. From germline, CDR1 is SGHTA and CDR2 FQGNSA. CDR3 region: CASSRTGAVSGGYNEQFF. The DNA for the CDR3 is TGTGCCAGCAGCCGAACGGGGGCTGTTAGCGGGGGGTACAATGAGCAGTTCTTC.

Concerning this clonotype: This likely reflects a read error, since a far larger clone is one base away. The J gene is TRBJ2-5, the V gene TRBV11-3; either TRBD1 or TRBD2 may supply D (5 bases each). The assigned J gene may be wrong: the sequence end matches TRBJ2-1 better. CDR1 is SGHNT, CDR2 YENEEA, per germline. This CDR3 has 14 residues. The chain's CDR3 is CASSLEFGALEQFF. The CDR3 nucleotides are TGTGCCAGCAGCTTAGAGTTCGGGGCTCTTGAGCAGTTCTTC.